This entry lists 10 T cell receptor beta chains sequenced from one sample in a study of cytomegalovirus exposure and HLA in healthy donors. The PCR had 60 Vbeta and 13 Jbeta primers. Assay: immunoSEQ multiplex PCR; the TCRdb copy retains only in-frame clones and omits some. Of about 140,000 clones detected, roughly four fifths appear once; the ten largest clones hold around 3%. The material sequenced was PBMCs. The receptor set was obtained from a man in his late teens or twenties in good health and CMV-seropositive.

V gene TRBV4-1 combines with J gene TRBJ2-5; D possibly corresponds to TRBD1 (6 bases). The J call may not be correct, given that the DNA end is closer to TRBJ2-7. Germline V gene sequence: CDR1 MGHRA, CDR2 YSYEKL. This CDR3 is 13 amino acids long. The CDR3 sequence: CASSAGVSYEQYF. The CDR3 nucleotides are TGCGCCAGCAGCGCAGGGGTCTCCTACGAGCAGTACTTC.

This clone was counted once. V and J are TRBV11-3 and TRBJ2-1; D is perhaps TRBD1 (5 bases). V lost 6 bases to trimming and J lost 0 bases, with 12 bases between them. CDR1 and CDR2 (germline): SGHNT, YENEEA. The CDR3 has 15 amino acids. The CDR3 DNA is TGTGCCAGCAGTGGGGCCTCCCGCTCCTACAATGAGCAGTTCTTC. Protein sequence: CASSGASRSYNEQFF.

This clone was detected only a few times. V is TRBV5-4 and J is TRBJ2-7; 9 positions match TRBD1. This CDR3 has 13 residues. With V trimmed by 5 bases and J by 9 bases, 9 bases remained unmatched. CDR1 SGHNT and CDR2 YYREEE come from the germline V gene (reference sequence). CDR3 residues: CASRDRGGAGQYF. CDR3 DNA: TGTGCCAGCAGGGACAGGGGAGGAGCGGGGCAGTACTTC.

The rearrangement links TRBV28 to TRBJ1-2; 8 nucleotides line up with TRBD1. The CDR3 is made up of 13 amino acids. Unmatched junction bases numbered 8, after V lost 7 bases and J lost 7 bases. Germline V CDR1 and CDR2: MDHEN, SYDVKM. The DNA for the CDR3 is TGTGCCAGCATCCCTGGACAGGGTGGTGGCTACACCTTC. Translation: CASIPGQGGGYTF.

This clone was seen a single time. This rearrangement joins TRBV27 to TRBJ1-5, with 7 bases that match TRBD1. Looked up from germline, CDR1 is MNHEY and CDR2 is SMNVEV (reference sequence). J was trimmed by 7 bases and V by 2 bases; bases with no gene match: 5. The CDR3 has 14 residues. CDR3 DNA sequence: TGTGCCAGCAGTTTAGGGGGACAGATGCAGCCCCAGCATTTT. As protein: CASSLGGQMQPQHF.

This sequence joins TRBV11-3 and TRBJ1-5, with 7 bases fitting TRBD1. From germline, CDR1 is SGHNT and CDR2 YENEEA. The J segment lost 3 bases and the V segment lost 2 bases, leaving 10 bases of the junction unmatched. This CDR3 region has 17 residues. CDR3: CASSLPPDREVNQPQHF. The CDR3 coding sequence is TGTGCCAGCAGCTTACCCCCCGACAGGGAGGTCAATCAGCCCCAGCATTTT.

V and J are TRBV25-1 and TRBJ2-5, with TRBD2 matching 9 bases. With the DNA end fitting TRBJ2-7 better, the J assignment may be wrong. This CDR3 has 15 residues. The V gene's germline CDR1 is MGHDK and CDR2 SYGVNS. As DNA, the CDR3 is TGTGCCAGCAGTGACCCTAGCGGGATTAGCTACGAGCAGTACTTC. Protein sequence: CASSDPSGISYEQYF.

This rearrangement joins TRBV7-2 to TRBJ1-5; D not certain. The V and J ends lost 1 base and 4 bases respectively, with 11 bases between them. Germline V CDR1 and CDR2: SGHTA, FQGNSA. The CDR3 consists of 15 residues. The CDR3 DNA reads as TGTGCCAGCAGCTTAGAGTATTCCAGGAATCAGCCCCAGCATTTT. Translated: CASSLEYSRNQPQHF.

The rearrangement links TRBV7-9 to TRBJ1-4; D gene unclear. The CDR3 is 15 residues long. The germline CDR1 and CDR2 sequences are SEHNR and FQNEAQ (reference sequence). Deletions cut 6 bases from V and 7 bases from J, with 18 bases between. The CDR3 bases are TGTGCCAGCAGAGGCGGGTCGTGGGGAGTTGAAAAACTGTTTTTT. Encoded protein: CASRGGSWGVEKLFF. Full variable domain (rest looked up from reference TRBV7-9 and TRBJ1-4): DTGVSQNPRHKITKRGQNVTFRCDPISEHNRLYWYRQTLGQGPEFLTYFQNEAQLEKSRLLSDRFSAERPKGSFSTLEIQRTEQGDSAMYLCASRGGSWGVEKLFFGSGTQLSVL.

The chain carries TRBV6-4 and TRBJ2-2; D possibly corresponds to TRBD2 (5 bases). V was shortened by 1 base and J by 1 base, with 7 bases between the two germline ends. Germline CDR1 reads MRHNA; CDR2 reads SNTAGT. The CDR3 extends over 15 amino acids. The CDR3 sequence is CASSDWSGNTGELFF. CDR3 sequence (DNA): TGTGCCAGCAGTGACTGGAGCGGGAACACCGGGGAGCTGTTTTTT.